The subject of this entry is one TCR beta chain. The sample comes from a study of response to subunit inactivated influenza vaccine. This CDR3 contains 16 residues. The junction had 7 bases not matched to a gene; V was cut back by 4 bases and J by 2 bases. Germline V gene lookup returns CDR1 SGHVS and CDR2 FQNEAQ. TCRdb re-called the RT-PCR reads with MiXCR, one entry per CDR3 protein. The repertoire holds hundreds of thousands of distinct CDR3 sequences, with around 11% as singletons. In addition, the sample was reused for a study of T cells expressing NK-cell markers. As reported in that work: The cDNA for TCR beta came from 5'RACE template switching with UMIs. Restriction of the sorted population to alpha-beta TCR T cells was achieved in several experiments with an anti-gamma-delta TCR antibody.

The input for sequencing was PBMCs from blood, taken on the day of vaccination. The clonotype originates from a man in his fifties or sixties who received an inactivated influenza vaccine. This chain joins TRBV7-8 and TRBJ2-2; TRBD2 aligns across 7 bases. DNA for the CDR3: TGTGCCAGCAGCTCCCCTACTAGCGCCAACACCGGGGAGCTGTTTTTT. The encoded protein is CASSSPTSANTGELFF. The full variable domain, in which reference TRBV7-8 and TRBJ2-2 provide the parts outside the CDR3, is GAGVSQSPRYKVAKRGQDVALRCDPISGHVSLFWYQQALGQGPEFLTYFQNEAQLDKSGLPSDRFFAERPEGSVSTLKIQRTQQEDSAVYLCASSSPTSANTGELFFGEGSRLTVL.